What follows is one T cell receptor (beta chain) and its context. This sample was taken from a study of identical twins. Healthy Caucasian donors formed the entire cohort. Template switching (which added a universal primer site) was used, and cDNA carried unique molecular identifiers. A single record per CDR3 protein comes from TCRdb applying MiXCR to the 5' RACE reads. The sample comprises under 1 million distinct CDR3 sequences, 9% to 15% of which are singletons, and about 1.6% rests with the top ten. With V trimmed by 4 bases and J by 9 bases, 11 bases remained unmatched. This CDR3 comprises 15 residues. The germline gives CDR1 LGHDT, CDR2 YNNKEL (reference sequence). This sample also belongs to another study, concerning yellow fever vaccine responses in identical twins.

The chain joins TRBV3-1 to TRBJ2-1, with TRBD2 identical over 8 bases. Sequencing was performed on PBMCs. The receptor was isolated from a woman younger than 35 in good health. In DNA, the CDR3 is TGTGCCAGCAGCCCGCCGTGGGGAGCGGGGGTTGAGCAGTTCTTC. Protein sequence: CASSPPWGAGVEQFF.